The 27 T cell receptor beta chains below come from one sample, sequenced in a study of OX40 agonist ivuxolimab in advanced cancers. The table came from immunoSEQ multiplex PCR; TCRdb's copy has only in-frame clones and leaves some out. The data hold around 56,000 clones, with nearly 90% observed a single time. The specimen comprised CD4+ or CD8+ T cells sorted from blood, sampled in a trial of the OX40 agonist ivuxolimab. The receptors originated from an adult with an advanced solid tumor such as melanoma, head and neck, liver or kidney cancer.

The chain recombines TRBV13 with TRBJ1-2; 8 bases agree with TRBD1. Trimming removed 5 bases from V and 2 bases from J; junction bases left unmatched: 7. This CDR3 spans 15 amino acids. The germline CDR1 and CDR2 sequences are PRHDT and FYEKMQ (reference sequence). CDR3 nucleotides: TGTGCCAGCAGCCCGCGGACAGGGACGAACTATGGCTACACCTTC. Amino acid sequence: CASSPRTGTNYGYTF.

The DNA for the CDR3 is TGCGCCAGCAGCTTGGGGCCCGGGACATTGAACACTGAAGCTTTCTTT. Translation: CASSLGPGTLNTEAFF. The chain combines TRBV5-1 with TRBJ1-1; a possible D gene is TRBD1 (6 bases). Between the trimmed V and J ends, which lost 0 bases and 0 bases, there was a span of 12 bases. This CDR3 region has 16 residues. Germline V gene lookup returns CDR1 SGHRS and CDR2 YFSETQ.

The chain recombines TRBV4-1 with TRBJ1-2; D is undetermined. Germline CDR1 reads MGHRA; CDR2 reads YSYEKL. Between the trimmed V and J ends, which lost 3 bases and 8 bases, there was a span of 19 bases. CDR3 size: 15 residues. CDR3 DNA sequence: TGCGCCAGCAGCCACACCGATCTCGCCGAAAGGGGCTACACCTTC. Protein product: CASSHTDLAERGYTF.

By sample fraction, this clone is medium-sized (0.01 to 0.1%). The rearrangement links TRBV19 to TRBJ1-2; no reliable D call. Germline values: CDR1 LNHDA, CDR2 SQIVND (reference sequence). CDR3 length: 17 residues. V lost 5 bases to trimming and J lost 0 bases, with 19 bases between them. The CDR3 region is CASSEQKKGPSNYGYTF. Written as DNA, the CDR3 is TGTGCCAGTAGTGAACAGAAAAAAGGACCGTCTAACTATGGCTACACCTTC.

The chain links TRBV27 to TRBJ2-7, with a tentative D call TRBD2 (5 bases). CDR3 length: 13 amino acids. Trimming stripped 3 bases from V and 2 bases from J, with 8 bases between. Germline CDR1 reads MNHEY; CDR2 reads SMNVEV (reference sequence). In DNA form, the CDR3 reads TGTGCCAGCAGTTTCGGGGTAGCCTACGAGCAGTACTTC. This encodes CASSFGVAYEQYF.

V gene TRBV6-1 combines with J gene TRBJ1-1; D not resolved. With 6 bases removed from V and 4 bases from J, the gap between germline ends came to 6 bases. Germline assignment: CDR1 MNHNS and CDR2 SASEGT. This CDR3 region has 11 residues. Here the CDR3 reads CASREITEAFF. The CDR3 region has the DNA TGTGCCAGCAGGGAGATCACTGAAGCTTTCTTT.

The sample holds a few counts of this clone. The chain couples TRBV2 to TRBJ2-2, with 8 bases that match TRBD1. Trimming cost V 6 bases and J 5 bases; bases outside gene matches: 8. Germline V gene sequence: CDR1 SNHLY, CDR2 FYNNEI. This CDR3 region has 15 residues. DNA of the CDR3: TGTGCCAGCAGAGCGACAGGGGCCGTAACCGGGGAGCTGTTTTTT. Amino acids: CASRATGAVTGELFF.

This chain joins TRBV19 and TRBJ2-1; D may be TRBD1 (6 bases). The CDR3 is made up of 11 amino acids. Trimming removed 11 bases at V and 12 bases at J, with 17 bases between. CDR1 and CDR2 from the germline V gene are LNHDA and SQIVND (reference sequence). CDR3 loop: CASGHQYGQFF. The CDR3 bases are TGTGCCTCGGGACACCAATACGGGCAGTTCTTC. The variable domain in full, with the rest retrieved from reference TRBV19 and TRBJ2-1, is DGGITQSPKYLFRKEGQNVTLSCEQNLNHDAMYWYRQDPGQGLRLIYYSQIVNDFQKGDIAEGYSVSREKKESFPLTVTSAQKNPTAFYLCASGHQYGQFFGPGTRLTVL.

This clone came up once. The J gene is TRBJ2-3, the V gene TRBV4-2, with 10 bases that match TRBD2. With V trimmed by 3 bases and J by 4 bases, 7 bases remained unmatched. The CDR3 consists of 16 residues. CDR1 and CDR2 (germline): LGHNA, YNFKEQ. The CDR3 nucleotides are TGTGCCAGCAGCCAGCCTCTAGCGGGAGTACCAGATACGCAGTATTTT. Translating it yields CASSQPLAGVPDTQYF.

The chain has TRBV9 and TRBJ1-6; no definite D call. Trimming left V 0 bases short and J 7 bases short, with 8 bases between. Germline V gene lookup returns CDR1 SGDLS and CDR2 YYNGEE. The CDR3 has 14 amino acids. The CDR3 sequence is CASSVDGSNSPLHF. Written as DNA, the CDR3 is TGTGCCAGCAGCGTAGACGGCAGCAATTCACCCCTCCACTTT.

The chain employs TRBV29-1 and TRBJ2-2, with 8 bases aligning to TRBD2. Trimming cost V 4 bases and J 4 bases; bases outside gene matches: 8. The germline V gene has CDR1 SQVTM and CDR2 ANQGSEA. The CDR3 spans 15 residues. CDR3 amino acids: CSVVSGTGGTGELFF. The CDR3 DNA reads TGCAGCGTTGTTAGCGGGACCGGCGGCACCGGGGAGCTGTTTTTT.

Details on this clone: The same CDR3 is also encoded by other DNA sequences in this sample. The chain joins TRBV30 to TRBJ2-7; D remains ambiguous. CDR1 GTSNPN and CDR2 SVGIG come from the germline V gene (reference sequence). The CDR3 runs to 11 residues. V was cut by 0 bases and J by 4 bases, with 4 bases left in between. The CDR3 region has the DNA TGTGCCTGGAGTGTAGGATACGAGCAGTACTTC. This gives the protein CAWSVGYEQYF.

This clone is medium-sized by share. This rearrangement joins TRBV19 to TRBJ1-1, with 8 bases matching TRBD1. The ends lost 10 bases at V and 9 bases at J; junction bases unmatched: 16. The CDR3 has 14 amino acids. Germline V gene data show CDR1 as LNHDA and CDR2 as SQIVND (reference sequence). CDR3 bases: TGTGCCACCAGGGACAGGTCAGGTCGGAATAAAGCTTTCTTT. Translating gives CATRDRSGRNKAFF.

This chain uses TRBV11-2 with TRBJ2-7; the D is unclear. V lost 4 bases and J lost 0, with 13 bases in between. This CDR3 is built from 15 residues. Germline values: CDR1 SGHAT, CDR2 FQNNGV. The CDR3 here is CASSSIGYSSYEQYF. CDR3 DNA: TGTGCCAGCAGCTCGATCGGGTATAGCTCCTACGAGCAGTACTTC.

This clone occurred once. The chain recombines TRBV5-1 with TRBJ2-5; TRBD1 agrees at 8 bases. The CDR3 covers 15 residues. The trim removed 4 bases at V and 5 bases at J, leaving 10 bases unmatched. The V gene's germline CDR1 is SGHRS and CDR2 YFSETQ. CDR3 DNA sequence: TGCGCCAGCAGCGCGTGGACAGGGATGCAGGAGACCCAGTACTTC. This gives the protein CASSAWTGMQETQYF.

This rearrangement joins TRBV11-2 to TRBJ1-4, with 9 nucleotides matching TRBD1. This CDR3 spans 15 amino acids. The germline V gene encodes CDR1 SGHAT and CDR2 FQNNGV. Germline trimming cut 5 bases from V and 8 bases from J; bases unmatched to any gene: 9. The CDR3: CASSRTTGGREKLFF. CDR3 DNA: TGTGCCAGCAGCAGGACCACAGGGGGCCGGGAAAAACTGTTTTTT.

The J gene is TRBJ1-6, the V gene TRBV7-9; TRBD1 is a possible D gene (6 bases). Trimming left V 1 base short and J 3 bases short, with 13 bases between. Looked up from germline, CDR1 is SEHNR and CDR2 is FQNEAQ (reference sequence). CDR3 length: 17 residues. For the CDR3, the DNA is TGTGCCAGCAGCTTAGACTCGGACAGTGACTATAATTCACCCCTCCACTTT. Protein product: CASSLDSDSDYNSPLHF.

This chain uses TRBV11-2 with TRBJ2-1; 11 nucleotides align to TRBD2. The CDR3 runs to 19 residues. The V gene's germline CDR1 is SGHAT and CDR2 FQNNGV. Trimming at V came to 5 bases and at J to 0 bases, leaving 12 bases not matched to a gene. CDR3 protein: CASSPGLAGVSISYNEQFF. The CDR3 DNA reads TGTGCCAGCAGCCCAGGACTAGCGGGCGTTTCAATCTCCTACAATGAGCAGTTCTTC. Supplemented by reference TRBV11-2 and TRBJ2-1, the full variable domain reads EAGVAQSPRYKIIEKRQSVAFWCNPISGHATLYWYQQILGQGPKLLIQFQNNGVVDDSQLPKDRFSAERLKGVDSTLKIQPAKLEDSAVYLCASSPGLAGVSISYNEQFFGPGTRLTVL.

This clone has just a few counts. This chain uses TRBV9 with TRBJ2-5, with D tentatively TRBD2 (7 bases). With 4 bases removed from V and 4 bases from J, the gap between germline ends came to 20 bases. Germline-derived CDR1 and CDR2 are SGDLS and YYNGEE. The length of the CDR3 is 16 residues. CDR3 DNA sequence: TGTGCCAGCAGCCCCGCGGTGGGGGGGCCGCGAGAGACCCAGTACTTC. The encoded protein is CASSPAVGGPRETQYF.

This sequence joins TRBV19 and TRBJ2-5, with D tentatively TRBD1 (6 bases). The germline gives CDR1 LNHDA, CDR2 SQIVND (reference sequence). The CDR3 covers 14 residues. The V end was cut by 5 bases, the J end by 5 bases, with 15 bases between. The CDR3 reads CASSQLGGEETQYF. CDR3 nucleotide sequence: TGTGCCAGTAGTCAATTAGGGGGAGAGGAGACCCAGTACTTC. Full variable domain (remainder filled in from reference TRBV19 and TRBJ2-5): DGGITQSPKYLFRKEGQNVTLSCEQNLNHDAMYWYRQDPGQGLRLIYYSQIVNDFQKGDIAEGYSVSREKKESFPLTVTSAQKNPTAFYLCASSQLGGEETQYFGPGTRLLVL.

J is TRBJ2-4 and V is TRBV5-1, with 7 bases fitting TRBD1. The V and J ends lost 2 bases and 6 bases, in that order; junction bases with no gene match: 8. CDR3 length: 15 amino acids. Germline V gene sequence: CDR1 SGHRS, CDR2 YFSETQ. The CDR3 here is CASSLEQGFLNIQYF. The CDR3 coding sequence is TGCGCCAGCAGCTTAGAACAGGGGTTTTTAAACATTCAGTACTTC.

The chain links TRBV6-1 to TRBJ2-1; maybe TRBD2 (6 bases). Germline-derived CDR1 and CDR2 are MNHNS and SASEGT. The CDR3 sequence is 12 residues long. Trimming stripped 4 bases from V and 8 bases from J, with 9 bases between. The CDR3 DNA reads TGTGCCAGCAGTGCAGGGAGGTATGAGCAGTTCTTC. This gives the protein CASSAGRYEQFF.

The chain carries TRBV7-9 and TRBJ1-1; D is perhaps TRBD1 (6 bases). Germline V CDR1 and CDR2: SEHNR, FQNEAQ (reference sequence). CDR3 size: 12 residues. Trimming took 7 bases from V and 7 from J, leaving 13 bases between them. The CDR3, as DNA: TGTGCCAGCAATCAGGGGACCCGTGAAGCTTTCTTT. Protein sequence: CASNQGTREAFF. Complete variable domain (other parts from reference TRBV7-9 and TRBJ1-1): DTGVSQNPRHKITKRGQNVTFRCDPISEHNRLYWYRQTLGQGPEFLTYFQNEAQLEKSRLLSDRFSAERPKGSFSTLEIQRTEQGDSAMYLCASNQGTREAFFGQGTRLTVV.

The chain uses TRBV6-1 and TRBJ1-3; no clear D. The germline V gene has CDR1 MNHNS and CDR2 SASEGT. V was pared by 2 bases and J by 3 bases, with 14 bases between. The CDR3 runs 16 residues. The CDR3 loop is CASSERRVDGGNTIYF. CDR3 in DNA: TGTGCCAGCAGTGAACGAAGGGTGGACGGTGGAAACACCATATATTTT.

The V call is TRBV7-6, the J call TRBJ2-7; D ambiguous. The V end was cut by 1 base, the J end by 3 bases, with 13 bases between. The CDR3 runs 15 residues. The germline V gene has CDR1 SGHVS and CDR2 FNYEAQ. The CDR3 reads CASSLEIGTVYEQYF. CDR3 DNA sequence: TGTGCCAGCAGCTTAGAAATCGGTACTGTCTACGAGCAGTACTTC.

The rearrangement links TRBV29-1 to TRBJ2-2, with D maybe TRBD1 (5 bases). With 6 bases removed from V and 2 bases from J, the gap between germline ends came to 10 bases. The CDR3 spans 13 residues. Germline CDR1 SQVTM, CDR2 ANQGSEA. The DNA for the CDR3 is TGCAGCGTCTTACAGGTTAACACCGGGGAGCTGTTTTTT. Translation gives CSVLQVNTGELFF.

V is TRBV27 and J is TRBJ2-7; TRBD1 is a possible D gene (6 bases). The V end lost 2 bases, the J end lost 5 bases, and 22 bases lay between the germline ends. Germline CDR1 MNHEY, CDR2 SMNVEV (reference sequence). The CDR3 is made up of 17 amino acids. CDR3 bases: TGTGCCAGCAGTTTACTTGCTACCTCAGGGGTCAGGAACGAGCAGTACTTC. It is translated as CASSLLATSGVRNEQYF.